This TCR beta chain stems from a study of T cells in Graves' hyperthyroidism and ophthalmopathy. This CDR3 is 13 amino acids long. V lost 8 bases, J lost 5 bases, and 16 bases lay in between. Germline V gives CDR1 DFQATT, CDR2 SNEGSKA (reference sequence). Amplification yielded TCR beta CDR3 regions, with RNA transcripts as the source. When the TCR CDR3 underwent first-round RT-PCR, the HTBI primer set was used. A single record per CDR3 protein comes from TCRdb applying MiXCR to the multiplex PCR reads. The data show hundreds of thousands of distinct CDR3 sequences, with around 15% seen just once and 3.8% held by the top ten. The authors deemed Graves' hyperthyroidism stable absent ophthalmopathy progression within 18 months. This sample holds PBMCs from less than 13 ml fresh peripheral blood.

V is TRBV20-1 and J is TRBJ2-4; no firm D call. Source material: blood. The source of this sequence is a woman aged 25 to 39 with Graves' hyperthyroidism. The CDR3 DNA reads as TGCAGTCGCTCGGGTGACACTCAAAACATTCAGTACTTC. Its protein product is CSRSGDTQNIQYF.